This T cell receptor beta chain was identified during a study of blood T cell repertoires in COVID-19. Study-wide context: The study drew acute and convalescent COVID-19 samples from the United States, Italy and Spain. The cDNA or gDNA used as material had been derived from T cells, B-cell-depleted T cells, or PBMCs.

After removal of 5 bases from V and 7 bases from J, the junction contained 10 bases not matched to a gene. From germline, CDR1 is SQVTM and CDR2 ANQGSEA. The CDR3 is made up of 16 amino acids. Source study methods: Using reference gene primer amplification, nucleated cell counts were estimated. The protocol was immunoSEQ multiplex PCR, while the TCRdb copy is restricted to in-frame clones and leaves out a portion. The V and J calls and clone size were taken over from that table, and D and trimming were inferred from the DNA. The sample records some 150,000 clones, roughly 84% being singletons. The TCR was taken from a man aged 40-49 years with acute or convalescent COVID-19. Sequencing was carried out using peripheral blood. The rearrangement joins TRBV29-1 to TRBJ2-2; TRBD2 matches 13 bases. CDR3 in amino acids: CSVPLTSGGAVGELFF. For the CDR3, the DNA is TGCAGCGTTCCCCTTACTAGCGGGGGGGCCGTCGGGGAGCTGTTTTTT.